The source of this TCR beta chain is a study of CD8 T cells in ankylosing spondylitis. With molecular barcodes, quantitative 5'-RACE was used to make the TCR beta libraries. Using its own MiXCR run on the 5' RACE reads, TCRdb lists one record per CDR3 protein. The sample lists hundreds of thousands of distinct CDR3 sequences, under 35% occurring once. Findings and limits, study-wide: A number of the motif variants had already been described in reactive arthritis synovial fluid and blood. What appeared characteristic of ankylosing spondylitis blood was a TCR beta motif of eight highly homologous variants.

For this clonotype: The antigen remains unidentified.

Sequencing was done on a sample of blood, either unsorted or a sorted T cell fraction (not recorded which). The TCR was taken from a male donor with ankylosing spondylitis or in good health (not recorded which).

CDR3 in DNA: TGCAGTGCTAGAGTGGAGGGGTCAGAGACCCAGTACTTC. Protein: CSARVEGSETQYF. V is TRBV20-1 and J is TRBJ2-5, with D possibly being TRBD2 (6 bases). The CDR3 length is 13 residues. Trimming removed 1 base from V and 4 bases from J, with 10 bases in between. CDR1 is DFQATT and CDR2 is SNEGSKA in the germline V gene (reference sequence).